Only one count was recorded for the clone carrying this T cell receptor beta chain. The data are from a study of neoadjuvant nivolumab and ipilimumab in lung cancer. The CDR3 is 15 amino acids. J was trimmed by 5 bases and V by 5 bases; bases with no gene match: 7. Germline values: CDR1 SGHAT, CDR2 FQNNGV. Produced via immunoSEQ multiplex PCR; TCRdb's table is partial and in-frame only. The sample lists 4,500 or so clones, roughly 81% seen once, with 4% to 6% in the top ten. This chain links TRBV11-2 with TRBJ1-5; 9 bases match TRBD1. This TCR was sampled from an adult with non-small cell lung cancer. Some clones in this sample may be carry-over from other donors' samples. The specimen comprised normal lung tissue adjacent to the tumor, sampled after neoadjuvant nivolumab, alone or with ipilimumab, at or shortly before surgery. The chain's CDR3 is CASSAGQGMDQPQHF. The CDR3 region has the DNA TGTGCCAGCAGCGCGGGACAGGGAATGGATCAGCCCCAGCATTTT.